This entry features one TCR beta chain sequence. This CDR3 is built from 16 residues. Deletions cut 0 bases from V and 5 bases from J, with 14 bases between. Germline V gene lookup returns CDR1 MRHNA and CDR2 SNTAGT. The data were obtained in a study of control samples from healthy donors and cancer patients. TCRdb's copy holds only in-frame clones and misses some; the assay was immunoSEQ multiplex PCR. Here the sample spans tens of thousands of clones, about 88% being singletons. The chain employs TRBV6-4 and TRBJ2-1; no clear D. Sequencing was carried out using blood. This receptor was taken from a woman aged 65 to 85 in good health. The CDR3 bases are TGTGCCAGCAGTGACTCGAAGCCAGGATACCACAATGAGCAGTTCTTC. Residues: CASSDSKPGYHNEQFF.